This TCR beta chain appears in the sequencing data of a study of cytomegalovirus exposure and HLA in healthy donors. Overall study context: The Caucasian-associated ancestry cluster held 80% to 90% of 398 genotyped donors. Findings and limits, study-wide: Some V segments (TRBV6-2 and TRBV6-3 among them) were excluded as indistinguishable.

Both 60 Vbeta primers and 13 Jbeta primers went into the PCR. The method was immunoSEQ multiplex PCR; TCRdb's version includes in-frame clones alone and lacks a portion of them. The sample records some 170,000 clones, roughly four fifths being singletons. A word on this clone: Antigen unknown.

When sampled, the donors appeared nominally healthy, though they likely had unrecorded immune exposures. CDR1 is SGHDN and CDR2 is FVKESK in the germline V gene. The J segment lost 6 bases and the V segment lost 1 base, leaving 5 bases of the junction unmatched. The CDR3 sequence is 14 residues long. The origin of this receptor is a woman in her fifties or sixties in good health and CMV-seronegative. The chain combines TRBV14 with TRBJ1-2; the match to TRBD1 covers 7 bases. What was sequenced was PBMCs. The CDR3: CASSQGGQEHGYTF. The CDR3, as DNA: TGTGCCAGCAGCCAAGGCGGACAGGAGCATGGCTACACCTTC. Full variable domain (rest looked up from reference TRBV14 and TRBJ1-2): EAGVTQFPSHSVIEKGQTVTLRCDPISGHDNLYWYRRVMGKEIKFLLHFVKESKQDESGMPNNRFLAERTGGTYSTLKVQPAELEDSGVYFCASSQGGQEHGYTFGSGTRLTVV.